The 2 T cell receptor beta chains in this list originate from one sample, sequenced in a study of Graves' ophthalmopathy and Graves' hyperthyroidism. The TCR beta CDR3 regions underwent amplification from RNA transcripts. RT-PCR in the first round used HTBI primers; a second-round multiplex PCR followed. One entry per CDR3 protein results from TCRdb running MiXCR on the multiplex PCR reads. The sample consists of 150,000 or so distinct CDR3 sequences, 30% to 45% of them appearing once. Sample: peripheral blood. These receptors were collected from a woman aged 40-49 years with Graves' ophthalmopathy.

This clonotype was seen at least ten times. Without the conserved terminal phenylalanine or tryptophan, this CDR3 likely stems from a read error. CDR3 nucleotides: TGTGCCAGCAGTTTGACAGGGGAATATGGCTACACCCTC. It yields the protein CASSLTGEYGYTL. The chain uses TRBV28 and TRBJ1-2; 8 nucleotides line up with TRBD1. V was pared by 3 bases and J by 5 bases, with 2 bases of the junction left unmatched. The CDR3 is made up of 13 amino acids. Germline CDR1 MDHEN, CDR2 SYDVKM.

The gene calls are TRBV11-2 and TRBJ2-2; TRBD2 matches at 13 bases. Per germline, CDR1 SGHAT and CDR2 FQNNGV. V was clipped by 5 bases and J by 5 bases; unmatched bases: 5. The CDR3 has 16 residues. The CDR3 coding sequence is TGTGCCAGCAGCCCAGGACTAGCGGGAGTGACCGGGGAGCTGTTTTTT. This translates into CASSPGLAGVTGELFF. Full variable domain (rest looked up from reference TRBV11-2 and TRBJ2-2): EAGVAQSPRYKIIEKRQSVAFWCNPISGHATLYWYQQILGQGPKLLIQFQNNGVVDDSQLPKDRFSAERLKGVDSTLKIQPAKLEDSAVYLCASSPGLAGVTGELFFGEGSRLTVL.